These 8 T cell receptor beta chains were sequenced from one sample in a study of OX40 agonist ivuxolimab in advanced cancers. Data came from immunoSEQ multiplex PCR; TCRdb stores just in-frame clones and leaves some out. The sample has more than 40,000 clones; 60% to 80% are singletons. Source: CD4+ or CD8+ T cells sorted from blood, taken in a trial of the OX40 agonist ivuxolimab. These receptors came from an adult with an advanced solid tumor such as melanoma, head and neck, liver or kidney cancer.

The V call is TRBV6-1, the J call TRBJ2-7; D uncertain. Germline loops: CDR1 MNHNS, CDR2 SASEGT. This CDR3 is 13 amino acids long. The V gene lost 5 bases and the J gene lost 6 bases, with 14 bases spanning the gap. CDR3 residues: CASSPTSRAEQYF. The CDR3 DNA is TGTGCCAGCAGTCCTACCTCTCGGGCCGAGCAGTACTTC.

V usage is TRBV5-4 and J usage is TRBJ2-7; 15 bases map to TRBD2. There are 16 residues in the CDR3. The germline gives CDR1 SGHNT, CDR2 YYREEE (reference sequence). Trimming at V came to 4 bases and at J to 6 bases, leaving 8 bases not matched to a gene. The chain's CDR3 is CASSVGLAGGRGEQYF. CDR3 coding DNA: TGTGCCAGCAGCGTAGGACTAGCGGGAGGGCGGGGCGAGCAGTACTTC.

To note about this clone: At one end, the junction sequence differs from germline, possibly due to a read error. This chain connects TRBV7-7 to TRBJ2-5, with D possibly TRBD2 on 7 matching bases. The CDR3 sequence is 14 residues long. Looked up from germline, CDR1 is SSHAT and CDR2 is FNYEAQ (reference sequence). This chain's CDR3 is CASSLVGGPETQYF. As DNA, the CDR3 is TGTGCTAGCAGCTTAGTGGGGGGGCCGGAGACCCAGTACTTC.

The rearrangement links TRBV27 to TRBJ2-7, with a possible D match to TRBD1 (6 bases). The germline V and J ends were trimmed by 3 bases and 5 bases, with 14 bases remaining between them. From germline, CDR1 is MNHEY and CDR2 SMNVEV (reference sequence). The CDR3 loop spans 14 amino acids. CDR3 DNA: TGTGCCAGCAGTTTTCACTCAGGGGACCACGAGCAGTACTTC. Its protein is CASSFHSGDHEQYF.

The chain couples TRBV7-3 to TRBJ2-1, with a tentative D call TRBD1 (5 bases). CDR3 length: 14 residues. Looked up from germline, CDR1 is SGHTA and CDR2 is FQGTGA. V was cut by 4 bases and J by 0 bases, with 7 bases left in between. The CDR3 sequence is CASSSGYSYNEQFF. CDR3 DNA: TGTGCCAGCAGCTCAGGGTACTCCTACAATGAGCAGTTCTTC.

The chain links TRBV7-8 to TRBJ1-4, with D unresolved. CDR1 and CDR2 (germline): SGHVS, FQNEAQ. The CDR3 has 14 residues. V lost 5 bases to trimming and J lost 1 base, with 8 bases between them. The chain's CDR3 is CASSRTETNEKLFF. In nucleotides, the CDR3 is TGTGCCAGCAGCCGGACTGAAACTAATGAAAAACTGTTTTTT.

This clone was seen a few times. The chain is built from TRBV5-1 and TRBJ1-3; D is unresolved. The germline V gene encodes CDR1 SGHRS and CDR2 YFSETQ. This CDR3 is built from 12 residues. Trimming removed 3 bases from V and 3 bases from J, with 4 bases in between. The CDR3: CASSYDGNTIYF. The CDR3 DNA reads TGCGCCAGCAGCTACGATGGAAACACCATATATTTT.

The chain couples TRBV27 to TRBJ2-3; weak D call: TRBD2 (6 bases). Looked up from germline, CDR1 is MNHEY and CDR2 is SMNVEV (reference sequence). Trimming removed 7 bases from V and 0 bases from J, with 11 bases in between. This CDR3 comprises 14 residues. The CDR3 loop is CASKRGVSTDTQYF. CDR3 nucleotides: TGTGCCAGCAAGCGCGGGGTTAGCACAGATACGCAGTATTTT.